These T cell receptor beta chains were read from a single sample in a study of vaccination effects on CD4 cells after COVID-19. This table comes from immunoSEQ multiplex PCR, and its TCRdb copy is limited to in-frame clones, with some not included. The table records fewer than 14,000 clones, roughly 70% of them present only once. These TCRs' antigens remain unknown. The sample in question was CD4+ T cells from PBMCs cultured with HCoV-229E spike peptides, obtained before COVID-19 vaccination. The receptors were gathered from a human donor who received a COVID-19 vaccine. Each CDR3 is given with its conserved first and last residue. The order of the fields is J gene, clone size, D gene, V gene, CDR3 DNA, CDR3 protein. The D gene is left open where the match is weak. For some rows the clone size is stated as once, few or many, or as a class when expanded; others skip it.

j_gene: TRBJ2-7; abundance: .; d_gene: .; v_gene: TRBV19; CDR3nt: TGTGCCAGTAGTATGCGGGACGATAACTCCTACGAGCAGTACTTC; CDR3aa: CASSMRDDNSYEQYF
j_gene: TRBJ2-3; abundance: .; d_gene: .; v_gene: TRBV28; CDR3nt: TGTGCCAGCAGTTTCCCCGGTCCACGCACAGATACGCAGTATTTT; CDR3aa: CASSFPGPRTDTQYF
j_gene: TRBJ1-3; abundance: few; d_gene: TRBD1; v_gene: TRBV27; CDR3nt: TGTGCCAGCAGTCCCGGACAGGCCGGAAACACCATATATTTT; CDR3aa: CASSPGQAGNTIYF
j_gene: TRBJ2-5; abundance: .; d_gene: .; v_gene: TRBV3-1/TRBV3-2; CDR3nt: TGTGCCAGCAGCCTCCAGGGATCGGAGACCCAGTACTTC; CDR3aa: CASSLQGSETQYF
j_gene: TRBJ1-2; abundance: .; d_gene: .; v_gene: TRBV7-9; CDR3nt: TGTGCCAGCAGCCAGGGTGCGAGGTCTGGCTACACCTTC; CDR3aa: CASSQGARSGYTF
j_gene: TRBJ1-6; abundance: .; d_gene: TRBD1; v_gene: TRBV27; CDR3nt: TGTGCCAGCAGCAACACACAGGGGCCGAATTCACCCCTCCACTTT; CDR3aa: CASSNTQGPNSPLHF
j_gene: TRBJ1-4; abundance: .; d_gene: .; v_gene: TRBV6-1; CDR3nt: TGTGCCAGCAGTGACGGGAGGGGCGAAATTGGGGAAAAACTGTTTTTT; CDR3aa: CASSDGRGEIGEKLFF
j_gene: TRBJ2-3; abundance: .; d_gene: TRBD2; v_gene: TRBV5-1; CDR3nt: TGCGCCAGCAGCACGGGACTAGCGGGCTCTAACACAGATACGCAGTATTTT; CDR3aa: CASSTGLAGSNTDTQYF
j_gene: TRBJ2-7; abundance: .; d_gene: .; v_gene: TRBV5-1; CDR3nt: TGCGCCAGCAGCTGGGGTTGGGGGGCTATTAGGGACGAGCAGTACTTC; CDR3aa: CASSWGWGAIRDEQYF
j_gene: TRBJ2-5; abundance: .; d_gene: .; v_gene: TRBV13; CDR3nt: TGTGCCAGCAGCTTAGGCACTTCATTCTACCCGTACCAAGAGACCCAGTACTTC; CDR3aa: CASSLGTSFYPYQETQYF
j_gene: TRBJ2-1; abundance: .; d_gene: TRBD2; v_gene: TRBV6-5; CDR3nt: TGTGCCAGCAGTCGGACTAGCGGGAGGCATGAGCAGTTCTTC; CDR3aa: CASSRTSGRHEQFF
j_gene: TRBJ1-5; abundance: .; d_gene: .; v_gene: TRBV9; CDR3nt: TGTGCCAGCAGCGTAAACGGAAGGAGTTATCAGCCCCAGCATTTT; CDR3aa: CASSVNGRSYQPQHF
j_gene: TRBJ2-1; abundance: .; d_gene: .; v_gene: TRBV19; CDR3nt: TGTGCCAGTAGTATCTCAAAGGGGACCTACAATGAGCAGTTCTTC; CDR3aa: CASSISKGTYNEQFF
j_gene: TRBJ1-4; abundance: once; d_gene: TRBD1; v_gene: TRBV28; CDR3nt: TGTGCCAGCACCCCAAGACAGGGATTTGAAAAACTGTTTTTT; CDR3aa: CASTPRQGFEKLFF
j_gene: TRBJ1-1; abundance: .; d_gene: .; v_gene: TRBV5-1; CDR3nt: TGCGCCAGCAGCGCGGGGCCAGGACGGACAAGGAACACTGAAGCTTTCTTT; CDR3aa: CASSAGPGRTRNTEAFF
j_gene: TRBJ2-1; abundance: .; d_gene: TRBD2; v_gene: TRBV3-1/TRBV3-2; CDR3nt: TGTGCCAGCAGCCCCCGAGCGGCTAGCGGGATCCGCCTTTTTGGAGAGCAGTTCTTC; CDR3aa: CASSPRAASGIRLFGEQFF
j_gene: TRBJ1-2; abundance: .; d_gene: .; v_gene: TRBV14; CDR3nt: TGTGCCAGCAGCCCCACCTACTATGGCTACACCTTC; CDR3aa: CASSPTYYGYTF
j_gene: TRBJ1-1; abundance: .; d_gene: TRBD1; v_gene: TRBV6-5; CDR3nt: TGTGCCAGCAAGGGACAGGGGGCCACTGAAGCTTTCTTT; CDR3aa: CASKGQGATEAFF
j_gene: TRBJ2-7; abundance: .; d_gene: .; v_gene: TRBV3-1/TRBV3-2; CDR3nt: TGTGCCAGCAGCCAAGCGGACTACGAGCAGTACTTC; CDR3aa: CASSQADYEQYF
j_gene: TRBJ2-7; abundance: .; d_gene: .; v_gene: TRBV3-1/TRBV3-2; CDR3nt: TGTGCCAGCAGCCCTCGCCCCCTGAGGAGTTCGTACGAGCAGTACTTC; CDR3aa: CASSPRPLRSSYEQYF
j_gene: TRBJ1-4; abundance: .; d_gene: TRBD1; v_gene: TRBV28; CDR3nt: TGTGCCAGCAACCGGGACAGGGACGAAAAACTGTTTTTT; CDR3aa: CASNRDRDEKLFF
j_gene: TRBJ1-3; abundance: once; d_gene: TRBD1; v_gene: TRBV5-1; CDR3nt: TGCGCCAGCAGCTTGACAGGGGAAGGAAACACCATATATTTT; CDR3aa: CASSLTGEGNTIYF
j_gene: TRBJ2-3; abundance: .; d_gene: TRBD2; v_gene: TRBV19; CDR3nt: TGTGCCAGTGCCTCCACTAGCGGGAGTACAGATACGCAGTATTTT; CDR3aa: CASASTSGSTDTQYF
j_gene: TRBJ2-7; abundance: .; d_gene: .; v_gene: TRBV11-2; CDR3nt: TGTGCCAGCAGCTTAGGGTTTTGGGTCAGGGAAAACGAGCAGTACTTC; CDR3aa: CASSLGFWVRENEQYF
j_gene: TRBJ2-1; abundance: .; d_gene: TRBD2; v_gene: TRBV6-5; CDR3nt: TGTGCCAGCAGTCCTCGGACTAGCGGACTCAATGAGCAGTTCTTC; CDR3aa: CASSPRTSGLNEQFF
j_gene: TRBJ1-2; abundance: few; d_gene: .; v_gene: TRBV9; CDR3nt: TGTGCCAGCAGCGAGGGCAATTTGCGTGGCTACACCTTC; CDR3aa: CASSEGNLRGYTF
j_gene: TRBJ2-5; abundance: .; d_gene: .; v_gene: TRBV7-9; CDR3nt: TGTGCCAGCAGCCAGTACGAGGGACAAGAGACCCAGTACTTC; CDR3aa: CASSQYEGQETQYF
j_gene: TRBJ2-1; abundance: .; d_gene: .; v_gene: TRBV6-6; CDR3nt: TGTGCCAGCAGCCCTTCCGGTAATGAGCAGTTCTTC; CDR3aa: CASSPSGNEQFF
j_gene: TRBJ2-5; abundance: .; d_gene: .; v_gene: TRBV2; CDR3nt: TGTGCCAGCAGTGTGGTGGAGGGGGAGACCCAGTACTTC; CDR3aa: CASSVVEGETQYF
j_gene: TRBJ1-1; abundance: .; d_gene: .; v_gene: TRBV6-1; CDR3nt: TGTGCCAGCAGTGAAATAAGGAGGGCTGAAGCTTTCTTT; CDR3aa: CASSEIRRAEAFF
j_gene: TRBJ1-4; abundance: .; d_gene: .; v_gene: TRBV18; CDR3nt: TGTGCCAGCTCATACCAGGGAGTTGCAACTAATGAAAAACTGTTTTTT; CDR3aa: CASSYQGVATNEKLFF
j_gene: TRBJ1-3; abundance: few; d_gene: .; v_gene: TRBV19; CDR3nt: TGTGCCAGTAGTATGGCCGGGGGGTCTGGAAACACCATATATTTT; CDR3aa: CASSMAGGSGNTIYF
j_gene: TRBJ1-2; abundance: .; d_gene: .; v_gene: TRBV20-1; CDR3nt: TGCAGTGCGCCGGGACCGGGGGGCTACACCTTC; CDR3aa: CSAPGPGGYTF
j_gene: TRBJ2-5; abundance: .; d_gene: TRBD1; v_gene: TRBV5-1; CDR3nt: TGCGCCAGCAGCCTACAGGGGCGGGACCAAGAGACCCAGTACTTC; CDR3aa: CASSLQGRDQETQYF
j_gene: TRBJ1-6; abundance: .; d_gene: .; v_gene: TRBV2; CDR3nt: TGTGCCAGCAGCCGGGGGCGTAATTCACCCCTCCACTTT; CDR3aa: CASSRGRNSPLHF
j_gene: TRBJ1-6; abundance: .; d_gene: TRBD1; v_gene: TRBV7-8; CDR3nt: TGTGCCAGCAGCTTTGGACAGGGAACTTCACCCCTCCACTTT; CDR3aa: CASSFGQGTSPLHF
j_gene: TRBJ1-5; abundance: .; d_gene: .; v_gene: TRBV15; CDR3nt: TGTGCCACCAGCGGGAATAGCAATCAGCCCCAGCATTTT; CDR3aa: CATSGNSNQPQHF
j_gene: TRBJ2-5; abundance: .; d_gene: TRBD1; v_gene: TRBV3-1/TRBV3-2; CDR3nt: TGTGCCAGCAGCCATGGACAGGGGGGAAAGACCCAGTACTTC; CDR3aa: CASSHGQGGKTQYF
j_gene: TRBJ2-2; abundance: .; d_gene: .; v_gene: TRBV19; CDR3nt: TGTGCCAGTAGTAGCCGGGTCGGGGAGCTGTTTTTT; CDR3aa: CASSSRVGELFF
j_gene: TRBJ1-3; abundance: .; d_gene: .; v_gene: TRBV5-4; CDR3nt: TGTGCCAGCAGCTTCTGGTTACCGAGCTCTGGAAACACCATATATTTT; CDR3aa: CASSFWLPSSGNTIYF
j_gene: TRBJ2-5; abundance: medium-sized; d_gene: .; v_gene: TRBV5-1; CDR3nt: TGCGCCAGCAGCCGGACGGGGACGGAGACCCAGTACTTC; CDR3aa: CASSRTGTETQYF
j_gene: TRBJ2-1; abundance: .; d_gene: TRBD2; v_gene: TRBV5-6; CDR3nt: TGTGCCAGCAGCTTTCTCGGGACTAGCGGCCTTAATGAGCAGTTCTTC; CDR3aa: CASSFLGTSGLNEQFF
j_gene: TRBJ2-4; abundance: .; d_gene: TRBD1; v_gene: TRBV7-2; CDR3nt: TGTGCCAGCAGCTTGACAGGGGGGAAAAACATTCAGTACTTC; CDR3aa: CASSLTGGKNIQYF
j_gene: TRBJ1-5; abundance: medium-sized; d_gene: .; v_gene: TRBV5-1; CDR3nt: TGCGCCAGCAGCTTGGTGCCAGGGGGCAATCAGCCCCAGCATTTT; CDR3aa: CASSLVPGGNQPQHF
j_gene: TRBJ1-1; abundance: once; d_gene: TRBD1; v_gene: TRBV6-4; CDR3nt: TGTGCCAGCAGACACACGGGACAGGGGAGAGGAACTGAAGCTTTCTTT; CDR3aa: CASRHTGQGRGTEAFF